A selection of T cell receptor beta chains follows, all from one sample in a study of blood T cell repertoires in COVID-19. This table comes from immunoSEQ multiplex PCR, and its TCRdb copy is limited to in-frame clones, with some not included. The data hold roughly 250,000 clones, with around nine tenths observed a single time. The sequenced sample was PBMCs or T cells enriched from blood (not recorded which). The receptors stem from a woman aged 18-29 years who had recovered from COVID-19. The CDR3 runs from the conserved cysteine through the conserved F or W. The D gene is left open where the match is weak. The size field is filled for only some rows; it gives once, few, many or a size class.

- | TRBJ2-7 | TRBV27 | - | CASSPGTISYEQYF | TGTGCCAGCAGCCCCGGGACAATATCCTACGAGCAGTACTTC
- | TRBJ1-3 | TRBV5-4 | TRBD1 | CASSQDRGGNTIYF | TGTGCCAGCAGCCAGGACAGGGGTGGAAACACCATATATTTT
- | TRBJ2-3 | TRBV11-2 | - | CASSLVHSGTDTQYF | TGTGCCAGCAGCTTAGTTCACAGCGGAACAGATACGCAGTATTTT
- | TRBJ1-2 | TRBV7-2 | - | CASSVTTGNYGYTF | TGTGCCAGCAGCGTGACCACAGGGAACTATGGCTACACCTTC
- | TRBJ2-7 | TRBV18 | TRBD1 | CASSVADREYEQYF | TGTGCCAGCTCCGTCGCGGACAGGGAATACGAGCAGTACTTC
- | TRBJ1-5 | TRBV7-2 | - | CASSLAQGRVSQPQHF | TGTGCCAGCAGCTTAGCGCAAGGGCGGGTCAGTCAGCCCCAGCATTTT
- | TRBJ1-1 | TRBV27 | - | CASSPAPGARYTEAFF | TGTGCCAGCAGTCCCGCCCCTGGGGCTAGGTACACTGAAGCTTTCTTT
- | TRBJ2-7 | TRBV15 | - | CATTGFLAPIYEQYF | TGTGCCACCACCGGATTCCTAGCGCCCATCTACGAGCAGTACTTC
- | TRBJ2-1 | TRBV27 | - | CASSFGVADYNEQFF | TGTGCCAGCAGTTTCGGGGTAGCGGATTACAATGAGCAGTTCTTC
- | TRBJ2-3 | TRBV9 | - | CASSVAVSTDTQYF | TGTGCCAGCAGCGTGGCAGTAAGCACAGATACGCAGTATTTT
once | TRBJ1-2 | TRBV6-1 | - | CASSELWEASYGYTF | TGTGCCAGCAGTGAACTGTGGGAGGCGAGCTATGGCTACACCTTC
- | TRBJ1-5 | TRBV6-5 | TRBD1 | CASRLDRDSNQPQHF | TGTGCCAGCAGACTCGACAGGGATAGCAATCAGCCCCAGCATTTT
- | TRBJ2-5 | TRBV4-2 | TRBD2 | CASSSTSGQETQYF | TGTGCCAGCAGCTCAACTAGCGGGCAAGAGACCCAGTACTTC
- | TRBJ2-1 | TRBV27 | TRBD2 | CASSLTSSSGGSYNEQFF | TGTGCCAGCAGTTTGACGTCGAGTAGCGGGGGTTCCTACAATGAGCAGTTCTTC
- | TRBJ1-5 | TRBV4-1 | TRBD1 | CASSQGPGQFYSNQPQHF | TGCGCCAGCAGCCAAGGGCCGGGACAGTTCTATAGCAATCAGCCCCAGCATTTT
- | TRBJ1-1 | TRBV13 | TRBD1 | CASSLEAGGWSGTEAFF | TGTGCCAGCAGCTTAGAGGCAGGGGGATGGTCCGGCACTGAAGCTTTCTTT
- | TRBJ2-3 | TRBV10-3 | - | CAISVQKRPGLYSTDTQYF | TGTGCCATCAGTGTCCAAAAGCGGCCGGGCCTCTATAGCACAGATACGCAGTATTTT
- | TRBJ1-1 | TRBV11-2 | - | CASSFLAPGRVLNTEAFF | TGTGCCAGCAGCTTCCTAGCCCCGGGAAGGGTGTTGAACACTGAAGCTTTCTTT
- | TRBJ2-1 | TRBV10-3 | TRBD2 | CAISEAGGLAGDNEQFF | TGTGCCATCAGTGAGGCTGGGGGACTAGCGGGAGACAATGAGCAGTTCTTC
- | TRBJ2-5 | TRBV25-1 | - | CASSTRPGGETQYF | TGTGCCAGCAGTACCCGACCGGGTGGGGAGACCCAGTACTTC
- | TRBJ1-5 | TRBV6-2/TRBV6-3 | TRBD1 | CASSYSRDSLWPQHF | TGTGCCAGCAGTTACTCGAGGGACAGCCTCTGGCCCCAGCATTTT
- | TRBJ2-1 | TRBV7-6 | - | CASSFLGGSAYNEQFF | TGTGCCAGCAGCTTCCTTGGGGGGAGTGCCTACAATGAGCAGTTCTTC
- | TRBJ2-1 | TRBV7-9 | - | CASSLRSGEYNEQFF | TGTGCCAGCAGCTTAAGAAGCGGAGAATACAATGAGCAGTTCTTC
- | TRBJ1-2 | TRBV5-4 | TRBD1 | CASSLGLAGQYYGYTF | TGTGCCAGCAGCTTGGGCTTAGCGGGACAGTATTATGGCTACACCTTC
- | TRBJ1-2 | TRBV7-9 | - | CASSSWTENYGYTF | TGTGCCAGCAGCTCTTGGACAGAAAACTATGGCTACACCTTC
- | TRBJ1-2 | TRBV12-3/TRBV12-4 | - | CASSLGQKDGYTF | TGTGCCAGCAGTTTAGGACAGAAGGATGGCTACACCTTC
- | TRBJ2-1 | TRBV19 | TRBD1 | CASSRGQGVYNEQFF | TGTGCCAGTAGTAGGGGACAGGGGGTCTACAATGAGCAGTTCTTC
- | TRBJ2-7 | TRBV3-1/TRBV3-2 | - | CASSQARPTARAYEQYF | TGTGCCAGCAGCCAAGCCAGACCGACAGCCAGAGCCTACGAGCAGTACTTC
few | TRBJ2-2 | TRBV2 | - | CASSDMGAETGELFF | TGTGCCAGCAGTGATATGGGGGCTGAGACCGGGGAGCTGTTTTTT
- | TRBJ2-7 | TRBV3-1/TRBV3-2 | TRBD2 | CASSQGLAGDYEQYF | TGTGCCAGCAGCCAAGGACTAGCGGGAGACTACGAGCAGTACTTC
- | TRBJ2-7 | TRBV5-3 | - | CARSLSGSPYEQYF | TGTGCCAGAAGCTTAAGCGGGTCACCCTACGAGCAGTACTTC
- | TRBJ1-4 | TRBV5-5 | - | CASSLAFQNLGTNEKLFF | TGTGCCAGCAGCTTGGCGTTTCAGAATCTTGGAACTAATGAAAAACTGTTTTTT
- | TRBJ2-1 | TRBV3-1/TRBV3-2 | TRBD2 | CASVLAGGNEQFF | TGTGCCAGCGTCCTAGCGGGAGGAAATGAGCAGTTCTTC
- | TRBJ2-7 | TRBV14 | - | CASSQGRYLYEQYF | TGTGCCAGCAGCCAGGGGCGGTACCTCTACGAGCAGTACTTC
- | TRBJ2-1 | TRBV7-3 | - | CASSLSSKGGDEQFF | TGTGCCAGCAGCTTAAGTTCTAAGGGAGGCGATGAGCAGTTCTTC
- | TRBJ1-1 | TRBV28 | - | CASSFGVGNTEAFF | TGTGCCAGCAGTTTCGGAGTTGGGAACACTGAAGCTTTCTTT
- | TRBJ2-1 | TRBV11-2 | TRBD2 | CASSLAAGIYNEQFF | TGTGCCAGCAGCTTAGCAGCGGGGATTTACAATGAGCAGTTCTTC
- | TRBJ2-5 | TRBV3-1/TRBV3-2 | TRBD1 | CASSQQGVDQTQYF | TGTGCCAGCTCCCAGCAGGGGGTTGACCAGACCCAGTACTTC
- | TRBJ1-4 | TRBV7-2 | TRBD1 | CASSFDREYEKLFF | TGTGCCAGCAGCTTCGACAGGGAATATGAAAAACTGTTTTTT
- | TRBJ1-2 | TRBV24-1 | TRBD1 | CATSDSHRGLDGYTF | TGTGCCACCAGTGATTCGCACAGGGGCCTGGATGGCTACACCTTC
- | TRBJ2-3 | TRBV24-1 | - | CATSIKSGITTDTQYF | TGTGCCACCAGCATCAAGTCAGGGATAACCACAGATACGCAGTATTTT
- | TRBJ1-1 | TRBV9 | - | CASSALRGNTEAFF | TGTGCCAGCAGCGCCCTTAGGGGGAACACTGAAGCTTTCTTT
- | TRBJ2-1 | TRBV6-5 | TRBD1 | CASRGTANYNEQFF | TGTGCCAGCAGAGGGACAGCGAATTACAATGAGCAGTTCTTC